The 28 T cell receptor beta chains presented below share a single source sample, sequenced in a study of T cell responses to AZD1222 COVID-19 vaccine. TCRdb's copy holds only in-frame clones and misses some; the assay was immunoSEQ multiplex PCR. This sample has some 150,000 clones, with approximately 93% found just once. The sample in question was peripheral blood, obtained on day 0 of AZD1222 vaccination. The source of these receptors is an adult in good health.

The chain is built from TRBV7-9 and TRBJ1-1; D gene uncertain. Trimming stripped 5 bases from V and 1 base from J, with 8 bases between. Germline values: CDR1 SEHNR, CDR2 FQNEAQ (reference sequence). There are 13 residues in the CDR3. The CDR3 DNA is TGTGCCAGCAGCCCGGTTTCGAACACTGAAGCTTTCTTT. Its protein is CASSPVSNTEAFF.

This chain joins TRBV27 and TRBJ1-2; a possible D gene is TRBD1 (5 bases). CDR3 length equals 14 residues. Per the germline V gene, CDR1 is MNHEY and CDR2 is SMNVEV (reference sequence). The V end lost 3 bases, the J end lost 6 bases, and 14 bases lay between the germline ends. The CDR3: CASSLLPGTDGYTF. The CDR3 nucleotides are TGTGCCAGCAGTTTGTTACCCGGGACTGATGGCTACACCTTC.

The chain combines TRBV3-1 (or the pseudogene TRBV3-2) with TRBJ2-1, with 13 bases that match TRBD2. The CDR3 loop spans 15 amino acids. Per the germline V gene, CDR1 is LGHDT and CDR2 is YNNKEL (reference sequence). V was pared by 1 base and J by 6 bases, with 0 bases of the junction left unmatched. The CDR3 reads CASSQGTSGSNEQFF. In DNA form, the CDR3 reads TGTGCCAGCAGCCAAGGGACTAGCGGGAGCAATGAGCAGTTCTTC.

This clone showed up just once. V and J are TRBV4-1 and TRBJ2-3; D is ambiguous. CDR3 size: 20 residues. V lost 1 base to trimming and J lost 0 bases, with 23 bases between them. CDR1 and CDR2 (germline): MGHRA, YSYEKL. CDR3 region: CASSQAFDGRSFASTDTQYF. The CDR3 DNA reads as TGCGCCAGCAGCCAAGCTTTTGACGGCCGCTCCTTCGCTAGCACAGATACGCAGTATTTT.

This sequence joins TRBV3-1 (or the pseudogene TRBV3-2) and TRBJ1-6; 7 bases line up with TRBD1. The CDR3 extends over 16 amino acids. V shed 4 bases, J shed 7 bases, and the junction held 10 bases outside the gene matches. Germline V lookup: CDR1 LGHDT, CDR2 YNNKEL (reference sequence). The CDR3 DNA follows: TGTGCCAGCAGCCCGTACGGGACAGCGGAGAATTCACCCCTCCACTTT. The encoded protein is CASSPYGTAENSPLHF.

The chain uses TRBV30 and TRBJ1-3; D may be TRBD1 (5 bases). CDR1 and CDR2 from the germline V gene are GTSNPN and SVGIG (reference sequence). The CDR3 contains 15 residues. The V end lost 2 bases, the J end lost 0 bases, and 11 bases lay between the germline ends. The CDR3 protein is CAWSLGAISGNTIYF. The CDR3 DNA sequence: TGTGCCTGGAGTTTAGGGGCTATCTCTGGAAACACCATATATTTT.

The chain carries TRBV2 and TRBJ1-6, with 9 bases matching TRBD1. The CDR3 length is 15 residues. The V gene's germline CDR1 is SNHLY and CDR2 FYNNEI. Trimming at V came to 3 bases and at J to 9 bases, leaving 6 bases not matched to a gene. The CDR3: CASSETGTGLSPLHF. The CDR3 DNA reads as TGTGCCAGCAGTGAGACCGGGACAGGGCTTTCACCCCTCCACTTT.

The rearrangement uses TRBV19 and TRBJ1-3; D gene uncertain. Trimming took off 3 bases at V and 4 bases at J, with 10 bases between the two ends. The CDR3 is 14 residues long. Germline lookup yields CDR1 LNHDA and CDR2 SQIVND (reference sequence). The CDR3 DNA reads TGTGCCAGTAGTATCTCAAGGAAAGGAAACACCATATATTTT. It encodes CASSISRKGNTIYF.

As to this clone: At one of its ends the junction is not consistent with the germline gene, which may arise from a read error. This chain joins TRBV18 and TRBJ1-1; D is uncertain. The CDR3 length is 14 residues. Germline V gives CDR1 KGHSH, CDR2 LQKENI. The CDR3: CASSPRSDNTEAFF. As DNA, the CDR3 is TGTGCCAGCTCCCCACGGTCGGATAACACTGAAGCTTTCTTT.

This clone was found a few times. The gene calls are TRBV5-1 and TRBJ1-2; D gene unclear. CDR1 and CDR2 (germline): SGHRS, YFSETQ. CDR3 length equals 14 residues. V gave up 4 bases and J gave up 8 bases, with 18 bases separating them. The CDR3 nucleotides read TGCGCCAGCAGCCCTAAAGGTGAGGGCTACGGCTACACCTTC. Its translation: CASSPKGEGYGYTF. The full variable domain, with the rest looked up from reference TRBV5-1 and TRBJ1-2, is KAGVTQTPRYLIKTRGQQVTLSCSPISGHRSVSWYQQTPGQGLQFLFEYFSETQRNKGNFPGRFSGRQFSNSRSEMNVSTLELGDSALYLCASSPKGEGYGYTFGSGTRLTVV.

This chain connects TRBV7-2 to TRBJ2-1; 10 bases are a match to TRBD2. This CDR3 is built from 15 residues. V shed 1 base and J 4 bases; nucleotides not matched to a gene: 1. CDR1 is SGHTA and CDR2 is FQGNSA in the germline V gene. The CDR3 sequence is CASSLGTSGYNEQFF. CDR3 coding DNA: TGTGCCAGCAGCTTAGGGACTAGCGGTTACAATGAGCAGTTCTTC.

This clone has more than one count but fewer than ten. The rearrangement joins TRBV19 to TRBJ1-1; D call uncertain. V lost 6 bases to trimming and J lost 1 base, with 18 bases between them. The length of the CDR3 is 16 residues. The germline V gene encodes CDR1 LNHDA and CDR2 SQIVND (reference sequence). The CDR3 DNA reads TGTGCCAGTAGCACCCCTACCCCGACGGGGAACACTGAAGCTTTCTTT. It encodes CASSTPTPTGNTEAFF. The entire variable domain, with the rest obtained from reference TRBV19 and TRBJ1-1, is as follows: DGGITQSPKYLFRKEGQNVTLSCEQNLNHDAMYWYRQDPGQGLRLIYYSQIVNDFQKGDIAEGYSVSREKKESFPLTVTSAQKNPTAFYLCASSTPTPTGNTEAFFGQGTRLTVV.

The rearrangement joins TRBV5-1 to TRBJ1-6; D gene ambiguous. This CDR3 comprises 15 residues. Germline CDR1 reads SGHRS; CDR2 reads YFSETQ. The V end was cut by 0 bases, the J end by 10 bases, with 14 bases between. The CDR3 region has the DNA TGCGCCAGCAGCTTGGACCTCGGGGAAAACTCACCCCTCCACTTT. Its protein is CASSLDLGENSPLHF.

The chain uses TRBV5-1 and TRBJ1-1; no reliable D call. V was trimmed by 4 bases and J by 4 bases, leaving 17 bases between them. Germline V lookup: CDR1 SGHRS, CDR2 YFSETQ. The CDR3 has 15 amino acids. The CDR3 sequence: CASSESIDPSTEAFF. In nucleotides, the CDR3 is TGCGCCAGCAGCGAATCTATTGACCCGAGCACTGAAGCTTTCTTT.

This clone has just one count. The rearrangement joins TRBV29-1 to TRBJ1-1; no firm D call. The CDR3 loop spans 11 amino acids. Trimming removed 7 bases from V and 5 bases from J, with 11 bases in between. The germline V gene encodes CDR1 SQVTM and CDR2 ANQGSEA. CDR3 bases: TGCAGCGGCCGGAGGGATACTGAAGCTTTCTTT. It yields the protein CSGRRDTEAFF.

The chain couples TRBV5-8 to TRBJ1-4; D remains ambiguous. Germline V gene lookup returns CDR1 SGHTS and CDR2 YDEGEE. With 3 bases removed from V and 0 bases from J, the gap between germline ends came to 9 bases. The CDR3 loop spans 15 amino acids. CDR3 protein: CASSWDNTTNEKLFF. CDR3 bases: TGTGCCAGCAGCTGGGATAATACAACTAATGAAAAACTGTTTTTT.

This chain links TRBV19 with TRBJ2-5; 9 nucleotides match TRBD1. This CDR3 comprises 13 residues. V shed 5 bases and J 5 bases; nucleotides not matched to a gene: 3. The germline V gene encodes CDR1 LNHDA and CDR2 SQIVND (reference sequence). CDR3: CASSVDRGETQYF. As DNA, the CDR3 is TGTGCCAGTAGTGTGGACAGGGGTGAGACCCAGTACTTC.

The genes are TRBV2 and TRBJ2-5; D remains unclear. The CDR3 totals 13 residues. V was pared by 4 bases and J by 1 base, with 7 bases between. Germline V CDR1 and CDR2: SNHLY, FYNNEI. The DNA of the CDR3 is TGTGCCAGCAGTGGGTGGGCCCAAGAGACCCAGTACTTC. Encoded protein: CASSGWAQETQYF.

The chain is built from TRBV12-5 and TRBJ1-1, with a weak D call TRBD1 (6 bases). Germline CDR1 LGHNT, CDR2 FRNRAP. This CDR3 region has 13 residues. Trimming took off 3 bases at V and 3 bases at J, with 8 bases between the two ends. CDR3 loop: CASGLEGDTEAFF. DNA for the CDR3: TGTGCTAGTGGTTTAGAGGGGGACACTGAAGCTTTCTTT.

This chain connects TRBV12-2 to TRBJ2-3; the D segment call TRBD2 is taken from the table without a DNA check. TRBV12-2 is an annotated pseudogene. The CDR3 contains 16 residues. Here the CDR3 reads CASRLTSGRVPDTQYF. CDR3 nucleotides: TGTGCAAGTCGCTTAACTAGCGGGAGGGTCCCAGATACGCAGTATTTT.

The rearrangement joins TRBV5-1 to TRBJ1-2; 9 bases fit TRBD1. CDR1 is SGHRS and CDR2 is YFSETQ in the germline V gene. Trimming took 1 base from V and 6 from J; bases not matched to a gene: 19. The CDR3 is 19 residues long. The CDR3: CASSLNTGGGYSKMDGYTF. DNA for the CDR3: TGCGCCAGCAGCTTGAATACAGGGGGCGGGTATTCTAAGATGGATGGCTACACCTTC.

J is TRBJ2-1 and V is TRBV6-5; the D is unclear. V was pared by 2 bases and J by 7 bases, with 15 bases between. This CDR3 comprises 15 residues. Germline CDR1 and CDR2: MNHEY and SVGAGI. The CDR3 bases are TGTGCCAGCAGTTACACTGTCTCCCCTCGGAATGAGCAGTTCTTC. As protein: CASSYTVSPRNEQFF.

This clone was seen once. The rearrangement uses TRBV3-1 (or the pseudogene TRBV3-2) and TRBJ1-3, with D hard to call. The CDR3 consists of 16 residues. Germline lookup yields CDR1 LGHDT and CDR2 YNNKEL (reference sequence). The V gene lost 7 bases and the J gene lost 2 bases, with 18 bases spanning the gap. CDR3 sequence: CASTVGLGSPGNTIYF. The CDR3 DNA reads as TGTGCCAGCACCGTAGGATTGGGTAGCCCTGGAAACACCATATATTTT.

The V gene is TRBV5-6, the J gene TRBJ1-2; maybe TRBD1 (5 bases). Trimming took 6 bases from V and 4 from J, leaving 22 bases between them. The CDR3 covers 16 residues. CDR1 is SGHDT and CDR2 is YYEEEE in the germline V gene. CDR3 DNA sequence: TGTGCCAGCACCACGACAGACCTCTATGACCTCTATGGCTACACCTTC. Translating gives CASTTTDLYDLYGYTF. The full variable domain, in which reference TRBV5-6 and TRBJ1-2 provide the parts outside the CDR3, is DAGVTQSPTHLIKTRGQQVTLRCSPKSGHDTVSWYQQALGQGPQFIFQYYEEEERQRGNFPDRFSGHQFPNYSSELNVNALLLGDSALYLCASTTTDLYDLYGYTFGSGTRLTVV.

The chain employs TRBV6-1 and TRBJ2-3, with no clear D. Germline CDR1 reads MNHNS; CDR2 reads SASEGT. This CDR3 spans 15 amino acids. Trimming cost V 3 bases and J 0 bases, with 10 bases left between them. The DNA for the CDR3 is TGTGCCAGCAGTGATATTCGTACTAGCACAGATACGCAGTATTTT. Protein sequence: CASSDIRTSTDTQYF.

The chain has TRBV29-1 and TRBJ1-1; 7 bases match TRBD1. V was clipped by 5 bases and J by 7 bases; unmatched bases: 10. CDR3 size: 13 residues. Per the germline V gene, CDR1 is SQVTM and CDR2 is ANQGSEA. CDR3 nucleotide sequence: TGCAGCGTTTCTCAGGGGGGTGGTCGTGAAGCTTTCTTT. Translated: CSVSQGGGREAFF.

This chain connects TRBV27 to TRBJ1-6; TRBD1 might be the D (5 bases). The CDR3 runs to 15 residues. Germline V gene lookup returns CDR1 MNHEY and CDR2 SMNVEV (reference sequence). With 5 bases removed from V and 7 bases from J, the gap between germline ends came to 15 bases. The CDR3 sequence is CASSGGLYSNSPLHF. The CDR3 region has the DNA TGTGCCAGCAGTGGGGGACTCTACTCGAATTCACCCCTCCACTTT.

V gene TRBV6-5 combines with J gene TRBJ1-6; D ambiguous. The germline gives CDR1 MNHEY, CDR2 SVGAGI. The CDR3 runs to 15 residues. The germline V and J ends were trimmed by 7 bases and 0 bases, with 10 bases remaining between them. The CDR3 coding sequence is TGTGCCAGCAAGAAGGAGAGCTCCTATAATTCACCCCTCCACTTT. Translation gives CASKKESSYNSPLHF.